The sequence of this TCR beta chain was determined in a study of shared clonotypes between healthy human individuals. Study at large: Three plates were used per donor for CD4 naive, three for CD4 memory, two for CD8 naive and one for CD8 memory.

The CDR3 is 13 residues long. The V gene lost 3 bases and the J gene lost 11 bases, with 16 bases spanning the gap. Germline V gene data show CDR1 as GTSNPN and CDR2 as SVGIG (reference sequence). A word on this clone: Its specificity is not known.

Every immunoSEQ plate was one replicate of a subset's evenly spread DNA. TCRdb's copy holds only in-frame clones and misses some; the assay was immunoSEQ multiplex PCR. Counted here are 2,500,000 or so clones, approximately 93% occurring once; the ten biggest clones make up 0.36%. Overall study results and limits: What rarefaction showed was incomplete sorted-subset sequencing despite large depth.

Sequences were obtained from naive CD4+ T cells from PBMCs. Subset denoted: CD45RA+ positively selected. The chain employs TRBV30 and TRBJ2-2; maybe TRBD1 (6 bases). This TCR came from a man aged 18 to 30 in good health. Some clones in this sample may be carry-over from other donors' samples. For the CDR3, the DNA is TGTGCCTGGAGAGAAGGGGGTTTTGGTGAGCTGTTTTTT. It yields the protein CAWREGGFGELFF.